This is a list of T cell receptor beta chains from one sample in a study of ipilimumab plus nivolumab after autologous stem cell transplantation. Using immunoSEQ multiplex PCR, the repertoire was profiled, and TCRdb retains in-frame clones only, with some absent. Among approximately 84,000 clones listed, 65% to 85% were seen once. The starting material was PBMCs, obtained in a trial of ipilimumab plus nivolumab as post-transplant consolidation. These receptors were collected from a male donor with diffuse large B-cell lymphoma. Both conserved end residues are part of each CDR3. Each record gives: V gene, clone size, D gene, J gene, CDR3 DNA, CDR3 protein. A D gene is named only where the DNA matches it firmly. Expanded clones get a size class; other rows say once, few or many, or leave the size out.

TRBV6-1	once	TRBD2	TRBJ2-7	TGTGCCAGCAGTCGACTAGCGGGGGGCGCTTACGAGCAGTACTTC	CASSRLAGGAYEQYF
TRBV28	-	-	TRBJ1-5	TGTGCCAGCACCCCTGGATCGGGGTATCAGCCCCAGCATTTT	CASTPGSGYQPQHF
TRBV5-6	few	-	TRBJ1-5	TGTGCCAGCAGCTTAAGGGGCAGTAGCAATCAGCCCCAGCATTTT	CASSLRGSSNQPQHF
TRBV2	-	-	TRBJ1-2	TGTGCCAGCAGTGAAGCAGAAAGGGGCTACACCTTC	CASSEAERGYTF
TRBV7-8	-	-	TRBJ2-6	TGTGCCAGCAGCTTGCAAAACCCACAAAGTCGGGCCAACGTCCTGACTTTC	CASSLQNPQSRANVLTF
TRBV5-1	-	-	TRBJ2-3	TGCGCCAGCAGCTTGGGGGGATCCCTCACAGATACGCAGTATTTT	CASSLGGSLTDTQYF
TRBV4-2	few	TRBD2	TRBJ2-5	TGTGCCAGCACCCCGAATCGGGGGGGACAAGAGACCCAGTACTTC	CASTPNRGGQETQYF
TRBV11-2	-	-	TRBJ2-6	TGTGCCAGCAGCTTAGATGCGGTCACCTACTCTGGGGCCAACGTCCTGACTTTC	CASSLDAVTYSGANVLTF
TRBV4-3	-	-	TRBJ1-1	TGCGCCAGCAGCCAAGATCTAATGGGTAATATTTACACTGAAGCTTTCTTT	CASSQDLMGNIYTEAFF
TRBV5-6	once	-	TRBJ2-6	TGTGCCAGCAGCTTGCTCGGACCTAGCTCTGGGGCCAACGTCCTGACTTTC	CASSLLGPSSGANVLTF
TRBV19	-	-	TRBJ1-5	TGTGCCAGTAGTATAGATTACGGGGGGGTGTCCCAGCCCCAGCATTTT	CASSIDYGGVSQPQHF
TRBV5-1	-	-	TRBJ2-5	TGCGCCAGCAGCTTGGCAATCGGAGCTCAAGAGACCCAGTACTTC	CASSLAIGAQETQYF
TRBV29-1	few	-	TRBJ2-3	TGCAGCGTTGAGGGAAAGGGTGCTAGCACAGATACGCAGTATTTT	CSVEGKGASTDTQYF
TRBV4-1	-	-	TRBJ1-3	TGCGCCAGCAGCCAAGTTGGGGAGGGTCACACCATATATTTT	CASSQVGEGHTIYF